Given below is one T cell receptor (beta chain) in context. The antigen remains unidentified. The sample is drawn from a study of ipilimumab plus nivolumab after autologous stem cell transplantation. Overall study: The DLBCL group included primary refractory and relapsed cases. Study-wide results and caveats: The authors say TCR, Treg and microbiome findings warrant further study.

Ipilimumab, 1 mg/kg, started 14 to 28 days after autologous transplant. TCRdb's copy holds only in-frame clones and misses some; the assay was immunoSEQ multiplex PCR. The sample shows 10,000 to 15,000 clones, less than 80% of them seen only once. This CDR3 has 18 amino acids. Unmatched junction bases numbered 7, after V lost 4 bases and J lost 1 base. The germline gives CDR1 SGHRS, CDR2 YFSETQ. The source was PBMCs, collected in a trial of ipilimumab plus nivolumab as post-transplant consolidation. The receptor comes from a male donor with diffuse large B-cell lymphoma. This chain links TRBV5-1 with TRBJ2-3, with 15 bases that match TRBD2. CDR3 nucleotide sequence: TGCGCCAGCAGCCCTCGGACTAGCGGGGGGGCAGGCACAGATACGCAGTATTTT. This translates into CASSPRTSGGAGTDTQYF. Using reference TRBV5-1 and TRBJ2-3 for the parts outside the CDR3, the full variable domain is KAGVTQTPRYLIKTRGQQVTLSCSPISGHRSVSWYQQTPGQGLQFLFEYFSETQRNKGNFPGRFSGRQFSNSRSEMNVSTLELGDSALYLCASSPRTSGGAGTDTQYFGPGTRLTVL.